The 17 T cell receptor beta chains presented below share a single source sample, sequenced in a study of regulatory T cells in long-lasting Graves disease. Construction of TCR beta libraries relied on iRepertoire HTBI primers and on Arm-PCR targeting CDR3 regions. From the multiplex PCR reads, TCRdb called clonotypes with MiXCR, one entry per CDR3 protein. The profile shows 400,000 to 600,000 distinct CDR3 sequences, 20% to 25% of them singletons. Regarding time point: persistent/refractory GD, antithyroid drugs over 5 years with positive TRAb. PBMC-extracted RNA yielded the TCR library. This material consisted of peripheral blood mononuclear cells (PBMCs), taken when the disease was refractory, from a patient treated with antithyroid drugs. These receptor sequences come from a female donor with Graves disease.

The gene calls are TRBV4-3 and TRBJ1-1; 10 positions agree with TRBD1. The CDR3 has 14 residues. CDR1 and CDR2 from the germline V gene are LGHNA and YSLEER. V lost 4 bases to trimming and J lost 5 bases; unmatched junction nucleotides: 4. The CDR3 protein is CASSLDRGLTEAFF. The CDR3 DNA is TGCGCCAGCAGCCTAGACAGGGGGCTGACTGAAGCTTTCTTT.

This clonotype was recorded many times. The chain employs TRBV28 and TRBJ2-7; D remains unclear. The CDR3 is 16 residues long. Per the germline V gene, CDR1 is MDHEN and CDR2 is SYDVKM. V lost 7 bases and J 0 bases, leaving 19 bases between the germline ends. For the CDR3, the DNA is TGTGCCAGCATCAAAAAGACGGTCCGAAGCTCCTACGAGCAGTACTTC. This gives the protein CASIKKTVRSSYEQYF.

This chain joins TRBV7-9 and TRBJ2-5; 7 bases agree with TRBD2. V dropped 2 bases and J dropped 4; count of bases not matched to a gene: 7. The CDR3 consists of 15 residues. CDR1 is SEHNR, CDR2 FQNEAQ, per germline (reference sequence). This chain's CDR3 is CASSLTKASGETQYF. As DNA, the CDR3 is TGTGCCAGCAGCTTAACAAAGGCTAGCGGAGAGACCCAGTACTTC.

With respect to this clonotype: A much larger clone differs from this one at a single base, so this may be a read error. The chain combines TRBV7-8 with TRBJ1-5, with 7 nucleotides matching TRBD1. The V gene end was trimmed by 5 bases and the J gene end by 6 bases; junction bases not matched to a gene: 13. In germline, CDR1 is SGHVS, CDR2 FQNEAQ. CDR3 size: 16 residues. The CDR3 region has the DNA TGTGCCAGCAGCCGAGGGCGGGCAGGGGGAGTTCAGCCCCAGCATTTT. It translates to CASSRGRAGGVQPQHF.

There are a few counts of this clonotype. The chain employs TRBV2 and TRBJ1-5; 7 bases agree with TRBD1. CDR1 SNHLY and CDR2 FYNNEI come from the germline V gene. The CDR3 contains 13 residues. V trimming: 8 bases; J trimming: 6 bases; junction bases outside the gene matches: 7. The CDR3 sequence: CASQGVGLQPQHF. The CDR3, as DNA: TGTGCCAGCCAGGGGGTGGGTCTTCAGCCCCAGCATTTT.

V is TRBV5-1 and J is TRBJ2-5, with D perhaps TRBD1 (6 bases). Germline CDR1 is SGHRS and CDR2 is YFSETQ. V dropped 2 bases and J dropped 4 bases, with 12 bases sitting between them. The CDR3 spans 14 residues. CDR3 sequence reads: CASSFSGVLETQYF. The CDR3 DNA sequence: TGCGCCAGCAGCTTTTCAGGGGTTTTAGAGACCCAGTACTTC.

The genes are TRBV7-2 and TRBJ1-1; no firm D call. V was pared by 1 base and J by 5 bases, with 14 bases between. Per the germline V gene, CDR1 is SGHTA and CDR2 is FQGNSA. The CDR3 spans 15 residues. The CDR3 sequence is CASSLEALGGTEAFF. The CDR3 region has the DNA TGTGCCAGCAGCTTAGAGGCCTTGGGAGGAACTGAAGCTTTCTTT.

This clonotype showed up many times. The chain combines TRBV7-8 with TRBJ2-7; tentatively, D is TRBD2 (6 bases). V dropped 0 bases and J dropped 4 bases, with 13 bases sitting between them. Germline V CDR1 and CDR2: SGHVS, FQNEAQ. The CDR3 sequence is 15 residues long. The CDR3 sequence: CASSLAGGIRYEQYF. CDR3 bases: TGTGCCAGCAGCTTAGCAGGCGGGATAAGATACGAGCAGTACTTC. The entire variable domain, with the rest obtained from reference TRBV7-8 and TRBJ2-7, is as follows: GAGVSQSPRYKVAKRGQDVALRCDPISGHVSLFWYQQALGQGPEFLTYFQNEAQLDKSGLPSDRFFAERPEGSVSTLKIQRTQQEDSAVYLCASSLAGGIRYEQYFGPGTRLTVT.

The DNA of the CDR3 is TGCGCCAGCAGCTTGGCCGGTAGCGGGATCGAGGAGACCCAGTACTTC. Its translation is CASSLAGSGIEETQYF. The V gene is TRBV5-1, the J gene TRBJ2-5; 8 nucleotides align to TRBD2. V shed 0 bases, J shed 5 bases, and the junction held 9 bases outside the gene matches. This CDR3 has 16 amino acids. The V gene's germline CDR1 is SGHRS and CDR2 YFSETQ.

This clonotype has a count of ten or more. The rearrangement uses TRBV2 and TRBJ1-2; 9 positions agree with TRBD1. V lost 6 bases to trimming and J lost 8 bases; unmatched junction nucleotides: 7. Per germline, CDR1 SNHLY and CDR2 FYNNEI. This CDR3 contains 13 residues. The CDR3 is CASSPWTGEGYTF. CDR3 nucleotides: TGTGCCAGCAGCCCTTGGACAGGGGAAGGCTACACCTTC.

DNA of the CDR3: TGTGCCAGCAGCTCGCCGAGGATAGCGGACCGCTCTGGGGCCAACGTCCTGACTTTC. This codes for CASSSPRIADRSGANVLTF. V and J are TRBV7-9 and TRBJ2-6; possible D gene TRBD2, 6 bases. The CDR3 covers 19 residues. Germline V gene lookup returns CDR1 SEHNR and CDR2 FQNEAQ (reference sequence). The V end lost 4 bases, the J end lost 0 bases, and 19 bases lay between the germline ends.

J is TRBJ2-2 and V is TRBV28, with 7 bases identical to TRBD2. This CDR3 is built from 14 residues. CDR1 is MDHEN, CDR2 SYDVKM, per germline. With V trimmed by 8 bases and J by 4 bases, 7 bases remained unmatched. The CDR3 is CASGRPGGTGELFF. DNA for the CDR3: TGTGCCAGCGGTCGGCCGGGAGGCACCGGGGAGCTGTTTTTT.

The gene calls are TRBV3-1 and TRBJ2-6; D ambiguous. V gave up 1 base and J gave up 0 bases, with 4 bases separating them. CDR3 length equals 15 residues. The germline gives CDR1 LGHDT, CDR2 YNNKEL (reference sequence). The CDR3 DNA follows: TGTGCCAGCAGCCAAGTTGCCTCTGGGGCCAACGTCCTGACTTTC. Protein: CASSQVASGANVLTF.

This clonotype was detected many times. This chain joins TRBV12-3 or TRBV12-4 and TRBJ1-2; D is uncertain. Trimming left V 6 bases short and J 0 bases short, with 14 bases between. The CDR3 sequence is 15 residues long. In nucleotides, the CDR3 is TGTGCCAGCAGCACCGGGGATCCCGCTAACTATGGCTACACCTTC. As protein: CASSTGDPANYGYTF.

This clonotype was observed a few times. The rearrangement uses TRBV6-2 or TRBV6-3 and TRBJ1-2; no clear D. The CDR3 is 12 residues long. The V end was cut by 6 bases, the J end by 4 bases, with 9 bases between. Germline V gene lookup returns CDR1 MNHEY and CDR2 SVGEGT. The CDR3, as DNA: TGTGCCAGCAGCCGCCTCAGCTATGGCTACACCTTC. Protein sequence: CASSRLSYGYTF.

J is TRBJ2-7 and V is TRBV20-1; 7 bases line up with TRBD2. This CDR3 has 14 residues. From germline, CDR1 is DFQATT and CDR2 SNEGSKA (reference sequence). V lost 1 base and J lost 3; bases outside the gene matches: 6. The chain's CDR3 is CSARGEGPFYEQYF. The CDR3 DNA is TGCAGTGCTAGAGGGGAGGGCCCTTTCTACGAGCAGTACTTC.

This clonotype was detected only a few times. This chain joins TRBV28 and TRBJ1-5; D is possibly TRBD1 (6 bases). V was clipped by 6 bases and J by 5 bases, with 17 bases between them. The CDR3 consists of 15 residues. Germline assignment: CDR1 MDHEN and CDR2 SYDVKM. The chain's CDR3 is CASSPLGGGYQPQHF. The DNA for the CDR3 is TGTGCCAGCAGCCCCTTGGGGGGGGGCTATCAGCCCCAGCATTTT.